The 16 T cell receptor beta chains below come from one sample, sequenced in a study of human T cells and chemical hapten exposure. Regarding time point: pre-sensitization, week 0. The treatment here: therapeutic diphenylcyclopropenone sensitization with weekly scalp DPC. TCRdb re-analysed the RACE reads in MiXCR, keeping a single row per CDR3 protein. The repertoire holds approximately 320,000 distinct CDR3 sequences, 4.5% to 7% seen once, with around 8.8% in the top ten. The sequencing used whole blood, collected in connection with sensitization to the hapten diphenylcyclopropenone (DPC). Source of these receptors: a woman between 18 and 29 years old with alopecia areata. Some clones in this sample may be carry-over from other donors' samples.

This clonotype was seen repeatedly, ten times or more. For the CDR3, the DNA is TGTGCCAGCAGAAATTACCAAGACAGGGGGGACTCAGTTGAGCAGTTCTTC. Amino acid sequence: CASRNYQDRGDSVEQFF. V usage is TRBV3-1 and J usage is TRBJ2-1, with 9 bases lining up with TRBD1. The CDR3 is 17 residues long. Germline CDR1 is LGHDT and CDR2 is YNNKEL (reference sequence). V lost 6 bases and J lost 9; bases outside the gene matches: 18.

Only a few counts were recorded for this clonotype. The rearrangement joins TRBV6-5 to TRBJ1-4; a weak D match, TRBD1 (6 bases). Germline V lookup: CDR1 MNHEY, CDR2 SVGAGI. The length of the CDR3 is 21 residues. V dropped 0 bases and J dropped 0 bases, with 23 bases sitting between them. The CDR3 DNA follows: TGTGCCAGCAGTTACTCGATTGATCCAGGGGTTATAGTTGCAACTAATGAAAAACTGTTTTTT. This sequence encodes CASSYSIDPGVIVATNEKLFF.

This clonotype was counted a few times. The chain is built from TRBV5-1 and TRBJ2-3, with D possibly being TRBD1 (5 bases). Germline CDR1 SGHRS, CDR2 YFSETQ. Trimming took 2 bases from V and 4 from J, leaving 11 bases between them. CDR3 size: 14 residues. The chain's CDR3 is CASSFWGAPDTQYF. As DNA, the CDR3 is TGCGCCAGCAGCTTCTGGGGCGCCCCAGATACGCAGTATTTT.

This clonotype showed up many times. V gene TRBV7-2 combines with J gene TRBJ2-3; TRBD1 aligns across 8 bases. V shed 6 bases, J shed 4 bases, and the junction held 9 bases outside the gene matches. Germline values: CDR1 SGHTA, CDR2 FQGNSA. The CDR3 runs 15 residues. CDR3 nucleotide sequence: TGTGCCAGCAGACCGGACAGGGTTGGCCCAGATACGCAGTATTTT. It is translated as CASRPDRVGPDTQYF.

This clonotype appeared a few times. The chain carries TRBV29-1 and TRBJ1-3; D uncertain. The CDR3 consists of 11 residues. V dropped 6 bases and J dropped 4 bases, with 7 bases sitting between them. Germline CDR1 and CDR2: SQVTM and ANQGSEA. The CDR3 is CSVPLGNTIYF. The CDR3 DNA sequence: TGCAGCGTCCCGCTCGGAAACACCATATATTTT.

This clonotype was picked up many times. V and J are TRBV4-2 and TRBJ1-5; D is uncertain. CDR3 size: 14 residues. Trimming removed 0 bases from V and 3 bases from J, with 6 bases in between. Germline CDR1 is LGHNA and CDR2 is YNFKEQ. CDR3 region: CASSQEQPNQPQHF. The CDR3 DNA reads as TGTGCCAGCAGCCAAGAACAACCCAATCAGCCCCAGCATTTT.

This clonotype was found a few times. The chain has TRBV7-2 and TRBJ2-5; no firm D call. Germline V gene data show CDR1 as SGHTA and CDR2 as FQGNSA. V was trimmed by 1 base and J by 7 bases, leaving 10 bases between them. The CDR3 covers 13 residues. CDR3 sequence: CASSLEGYVTQYF. DNA of the CDR3: TGTGCCAGCAGCTTAGAAGGATATGTGACCCAGTACTTC.

In DNA form, the CDR3 reads TGTGCCAGCATGGGAGTAGCTCTTAATGAGCAGTTCTTC. This codes for CASMGVALNEQFF. This chain links TRBV2 with TRBJ2-1; D may be TRBD2 (5 bases). V was shortened by 7 bases and J by 7 bases, with 14 bases between the two germline ends. This CDR3 is built from 13 residues. The germline V gene has CDR1 SNHLY and CDR2 FYNNEI.

This clonotype was seen a handful of times. This chain joins TRBV5-4 and TRBJ2-6; D unclear. This CDR3 comprises 16 residues. Germline V gene lookup returns CDR1 SGHNT and CDR2 YYREEE (reference sequence). Between the trimmed V and J ends, which lost 1 base and 2 bases, there was a span of 10 bases. The CDR3 DNA reads TGTGCCAGCAGCTTGCCCGGGCCTACTGGGGCCAACGTCCTGACTTTC. Amino acids: CASSLPGPTGANVLTF. The full variable domain, its missing parts supplied by reference TRBV5-4 and TRBJ2-6, is ETGVTQSPTHLIKTRGQQVTLRCSSQSGHNTVSWYQQALGQGPQFIFQYYREEENGRGNFPPRFSGLQFPNYSSELNVNALELDDSALYLCASSLPGPTGANVLTFGAGSRLTVL.

This clonotype was observed many times. The chain combines TRBV10-3 with TRBJ2-6; no clear D gene. V was trimmed by 6 bases and J by 0 bases, leaving 3 bases between them. In germline, CDR1 is ENHRY, CDR2 SYGVKD. The CDR3 length is 13 residues. In DNA form, the CDR3 reads TGTGCCATCAGAGACTCTGGGGCCAACGTCCTGACTTTC. Translating it yields CAIRDSGANVLTF.

This clonotype came up a few times. The gene calls are TRBV7-2 and TRBJ1-1; D not resolved. Germline CDR1 is SGHTA and CDR2 is FQGNSA. Trimming took off 4 bases at V and 5 bases at J, with 11 bases between the two ends. The CDR3 covers 13 residues. The CDR3 region has the DNA TGTGCCAGCAGCTCACTTGACGGAACTGAAGCTTTCTTT. Residues: CASSSLDGTEAFF.

At least ten counts were recorded for this clonotype. The chain is built from TRBV7-2 and TRBJ1-6; unclear D gene. V gave up 7 bases and J gave up 9 bases, with 16 bases separating them. Germline loops: CDR1 SGHTA, CDR2 FQGNSA. The CDR3 is 14 residues long. CDR3 sequence reads: CASTLGSATSPLHF. Here the CDR3 DNA reads TGTGCCAGCACCTTGGGCAGCGCTACTTCACCCCTCCACTTT.

The chain joins TRBV20-1 to TRBJ2-5, with 8 bases that match TRBD1. This CDR3 has 14 amino acids. J lost 1 base, V lost 5 bases, and 6 bases had no gene match. Per the germline V gene, CDR1 is DFQATT and CDR2 is SNEGSKA (reference sequence). Here the CDR3 reads CSAVRDRLQETQYF. The CDR3 region has the DNA TGCAGTGCTGTGCGGGACAGGCTCCAAGAGACCCAGTACTTC.

Only a few counts were recorded for this clonotype. The J gene is TRBJ1-6, the V gene TRBV3-1; D not certain. Germline V gene data show CDR1 as LGHDT and CDR2 as YNNKEL (reference sequence). V lost 3 bases, J lost 10 bases, and 10 bases lay in between. This CDR3 is built from 13 residues. This chain's CDR3 is CASSHGGTSPLHF. Written as DNA, the CDR3 is TGTGCCAGCAGCCATGGAGGTACCTCACCCCTCCACTTT.

This clonotype appeared a few times. The chain combines TRBV9 with TRBJ2-3; 9 bases are shared with TRBD1. CDR3 length: 16 amino acids. Germline trimming cut 4 bases from V and 4 bases from J; bases unmatched to any gene: 10. Germline CDR1 and CDR2: SGDLS and YYNGEE. CDR3 residues: CASSFLWTGEADTQYF. CDR3 bases: TGTGCCAGCAGCTTTTTATGGACAGGGGAGGCAGATACGCAGTATTTT.

V is TRBV14 and J is TRBJ2-7; D remains ambiguous. CDR3 length: 13 amino acids. Germline V gene lookup returns CDR1 SGHDN and CDR2 FVKESK. Trimming removed 4 bases at V and 4 bases at J, with 11 bases between. CDR3 nucleotide sequence: TGTGCCAGCAGCCTGGTCGTGGGATACGAGCAGTACTTC. This codes for CASSLVVGYEQYF.